This passage covers 18 T cell receptor beta chains from one sample sequenced in a study of monozygotic twins with inflammatory bowel disease. Using the 5' RACE reads, TCRdb records one entry per CDR3 protein without DNA. Recorded for this sample: 400,000 to 500,000 distinct CDR3 sequences. Input material: blood. The receptors shown here come from a human donor with ulcerative colitis or Crohn's disease, or a healthy co-twin of an affected twin (not recorded which).

The chain recombines TRBV27 with TRBJ1-1. The germline V gene has CDR1 MNHEY and CDR2 SMNVEV (reference sequence). The CDR3 spans 14 residues. CDR3 sequence: CASSSWALNTEAFF.

This chain joins TRBV29-1 and TRBJ2-1; TCRdb names TRBD2, which stays unverified in the absence of DNA. Germline lookup yields CDR1 SQVTM and CDR2 ANQGSEA. This CDR3 has 16 amino acids. The CDR3 region is CSVLLGLLAVHNEQFF.

V is TRBV7-9 and J is TRBJ1-1; with no DNA, the TCRdb D assignment of TRBD1 cannot be verified. Germline-derived CDR1 and CDR2 are SEHNR and FQNEAQ (reference sequence). The CDR3 totals 15 residues. The CDR3 region is CASSLLGTGRIEAFF.

CDR3 sequence reads: CASSYPKQGGETQYF. The chain carries TRBV6-5 and TRBJ2-5; the TRBD2 assignment by TCRdb is unverifiable without DNA. Germline V gene lookup returns CDR1 MNHEY and CDR2 SVGAGI. CDR3 length equals 15 residues.

The rearrangement uses TRBV6-1 and TRBJ1-6; TCRdb's D gene call, TRBD1, goes unchecked for lack of DNA. The V gene's germline CDR1 is MNHNS and CDR2 SASEGT. The CDR3 is made up of 14 amino acids. CDR3 residues: CASLPGQNSPPLHF.

The V gene is TRBV7-8, the J gene TRBJ1-5; TCRdb proposes TRBD1, but this gene call is untestable without DNA. The CDR3 extends over 12 amino acids. CDR1 and CDR2 from the germline V gene are SGHVS and FQNEAQ. CDR3 protein: CASGTGGQPQHF.

V gene TRBV15 combines with J gene TRBJ1-4. This CDR3 region has 16 residues. Per the germline V gene, CDR1 is LNHNV and CDR2 is YYDKDF (reference sequence). The CDR3: CATSGVLAETDEKLFF.

This chain uses TRBV5-5 with TRBJ2-1; checking the TCRdb D call of TRBD2 is not possible without DNA. This CDR3 comprises 15 residues. Germline V gene lookup returns CDR1 SGHKS and CDR2 YYEKEE (reference sequence). This CDR3 reads CASSFSGSFYNEQFF.

The gene calls are TRBV12-3 or TRBV12-4 and TRBJ1-6. The CDR3 contains 14 residues. CDR3 amino acids: CASSLGRPNSPLHF.

CDR3 sequence reads: CASSVVPINNEQFF. This chain connects TRBV7-2 to TRBJ2-1; TCRdb's D gene call, TRBD1, goes unchecked for lack of DNA. There are 14 residues in the CDR3. Germline V gene lookup returns CDR1 SGHTA and CDR2 FQGNSA.

The rearrangement uses TRBV6-4 and TRBJ2-3; TCRdb returns TRBD2, unconfirmable since there is no DNA. Germline CDR1 is MRHNA and CDR2 is SNTAGT. The CDR3 extends over 15 amino acids. CDR3: CASSDVGLGTDTQYF.

This chain links TRBV7-9 with TRBJ2-1. The germline CDR1 and CDR2 sequences are SEHNR and FQNEAQ (reference sequence). The CDR3 runs 13 residues. The CDR3 spells CASRKGAGYEQFF.

The chain combines TRBV5-1 with TRBJ1-6. This CDR3 has 15 residues. Germline V gives CDR1 SGHRS, CDR2 YFSETQ. CDR3 residues: CASSLDSPPNSPLHF. Filled out from reference TRBV5-1 and TRBJ1-6, the complete variable domain reads KAGVTQTPRYLIKTRGQQVTLSCSPISGHRSVSWYQQTPGQGLQFLFEYFSETQRNKGNFPGRFSGRQFSNSRSEMNVSTLELGDSALYLCASSLDSPPNSPLHFGNGTRLTVT.

The chain is built from TRBV10-2 and TRBJ2-1; TCRdb outputs TRBD1, but without DNA this stays unchecked. Looked up from germline, CDR1 is WSHSY and CDR2 is SAAADI. The CDR3 runs 14 residues. The CDR3 sequence: CASRDRGPLDEQFF.

The chain couples TRBV12-3 or TRBV12-4 to TRBJ1-4; the TRBD1 assignment by TCRdb is unverifiable without DNA. The CDR3 runs to 12 residues. The CDR3 protein is CASRGQDEKLFF.

V is TRBV7-2 and J is TRBJ2-3. This CDR3 has 16 residues. Germline CDR1 SGHTA, CDR2 FQGNSA. Here the CDR3 reads CASSPDWSRSTDTQYF. Looking up the rest from reference TRBV7-2 and TRBJ2-3 gives the full variable domain: GAGVSQSPSNKVTEKGKDVELRCDPISGHTALYWYRQSLGQGLEFLIYFQGNSAPDKSGLPSDRFSAERTGGSVSTLTIQRTQQEDSAVYLCASSPDWSRSTDTQYFGPGTRLTVL.

V is TRBV15 and J is TRBJ1-3. The CDR3 sequence is 13 residues long. The germline V gene has CDR1 LNHNV and CDR2 YYDKDF (reference sequence). This chain's CDR3 is CATSRDTRNTIYF.

The chain is built from TRBV25-1 and TRBJ2-3; TCRdb proposes TRBD1, but this gene call is untestable without DNA. Germline assignment: CDR1 MGHDK and CDR2 SYGVNS. The CDR3 covers 16 residues. The CDR3 sequence: CASSGSQGALGDTQYF.